Listed here are 29 T cell receptor beta chains from one sample, sequenced in a study of regulatory T cells in long-lasting Graves disease. Time point here: newly diagnosed GD, antithyroid drugs for less than 3 months. Generation of the TCR library employed RNA extracted from PBMCs. Through Arm-PCR of CDR3 regions and iRepertoire HTBI primers, TCR beta libraries were built. TCRdb re-derived calls from the multiplex PCR reads in MiXCR, one entry per CDR3 protein. The profile shows about 400,000 distinct CDR3 sequences, roughly a sixth of them singletons. The source material was peripheral blood mononuclear cells (PBMCs), sampled at new diagnosis, from a patient treated with antithyroid drugs. The receptors come from a female donor with Graves disease.

This clonotype has at least ten counts. This chain links TRBV27 with TRBJ2-2; 9 bases align to TRBD2. Unmatched junction bases numbered 8, after V lost 1 base and J lost 5 bases. The CDR3 is made up of 17 amino acids. Germline CDR1 MNHEY, CDR2 SMNVEV (reference sequence). The CDR3, as DNA: TGTGCCAGCAGTTTATTTCCTAGCGGGGTTGGGACCGGGGAGCTGTTTTTT. Amino acid sequence: CASSLFPSGVGTGELFF.

The chain recombines TRBV20-1 with TRBJ2-7; 9 positions match TRBD2. Germline V gene lookup returns CDR1 DFQATT and CDR2 SNEGSKA (reference sequence). With V trimmed by 3 bases and J by 5 bases, 5 bases remained unmatched. The CDR3 extends over 13 amino acids. The CDR3 bases are TGCAGTGCTAGGTCTAGCGGGACGGACGAGCAGTACTTC. Amino acids: CSARSSGTDEQYF.

This clonotype was picked up many times. The chain couples TRBV28 to TRBJ1-5, with D hard to call. Germline CDR1 is MDHEN and CDR2 is SYDVKM. V dropped 5 bases and J dropped 4 bases, with 12 bases sitting between them. This CDR3 comprises 14 residues. The CDR3 DNA sequence: TGTGCCAGCAGTCCCCACGCAGGTAATCAGCCCCAGCATTTT. Its protein product is CASSPHAGNQPQHF.

About this clonotype itself: Since a much larger clone is just one base distant, this may be a read error. The chain combines TRBV3-1 with TRBJ2-3; a possible D gene is TRBD2 (6 bases). Germline lookup yields CDR1 LGHDT and CDR2 YNNKEL (reference sequence). There are 15 residues in the CDR3. V was clipped by 6 bases and J by 5 bases, with 18 bases between them. As DNA, the CDR3 is TGTGCCAGCAGTCCCGGGAATAGCGGTGAAGATACGCAGTATTTT. Its protein is CASSPGNSGEDTQYF.

This clonotype came up many times. The chain carries TRBV27 and TRBJ2-5, with D perhaps matching TRBD1 or TRBD2 (5 bases each). Germline lookup yields CDR1 MNHEY and CDR2 SMNVEV (reference sequence). V lost 5 bases to trimming and J lost 2 bases, with 9 bases between them. This CDR3 spans 13 amino acids. The CDR3 sequence: CASSVGPQETQYF. CDR3 coding DNA: TGTGCCAGCAGTGTGGGACCTCAAGAGACCCAGTACTTC.

The chain couples TRBV20-1 to TRBJ2-7; D may be TRBD1 (6 bases). V lost 0 bases, J lost 6 bases, and 12 bases lay in between. This CDR3 contains 13 residues. The germline gives CDR1 DFQATT, CDR2 SNEGSKA (reference sequence). CDR3 nucleotide sequence: TGCAGTGCTAGAGATTCCGTAGGGGGCGAGCAGTACTTC. This sequence encodes CSARDSVGGEQYF.

The chain has TRBV7-9 and TRBJ2-7; TRBD1 aligns across 8 bases. Germline lookup yields CDR1 SEHNR and CDR2 FQNEAQ (reference sequence). The CDR3 has 16 residues. Trimming cost V 8 bases and J 9 bases; bases outside gene matches: 21. CDR3 bases: TGTGCCAGCCCTAGCCCTACGGGACAGGACCTTCTGGGGCAGTACTTC. Translation gives CASPSPTGQDLLGQYF. Supplemented by reference TRBV7-9 and TRBJ2-7, the full variable domain reads DTGVSQNPRHKITKRGQNVTFRCDPISEHNRLYWYRQTLGQGPEFLTYFQNEAQLEKSRLLSDRFSAERPKGSFSTLEIQRTEQGDSAMYLCASPSPTGQDLLGQYFGPGTRLTVT.

This clonotype was found many times. This chain links TRBV10-3 with TRBJ1-2; D gene ambiguous. V was trimmed by 4 bases and J by 7 bases, leaving 16 bases between them. Germline CDR1 reads ENHRY; CDR2 reads SYGVKD. The CDR3 consists of 14 residues. CDR3 sequence (DNA): TGTGCCATCAGTGTCGACGGCTTCAGCTTTGGCTACACCTTC. Protein: CAISVDGFSFGYTF.

This clonotype came up many times. The chain combines TRBV20-1 with TRBJ1-2; 9 nucleotides line up with TRBD1. J was trimmed by 4 bases and V by 3 bases; bases with no gene match: 9. From germline, CDR1 is DFQATT and CDR2 SNEGSKA (reference sequence). The length of the CDR3 is 15 residues. For the CDR3, the DNA is TGCAGTGCTAGCAAACAGACAGGGGGGGCCTATGGCTACACCTTC. Encoded protein: CSASKQTGGAYGYTF.

In this sample, this clonotype turned up many times. The chain recombines TRBV7-9 with TRBJ2-3; no definite D call. This CDR3 comprises 14 residues. V was clipped by 1 base and J by 2 bases, with 7 bases between them. The V gene's germline CDR1 is SEHNR and CDR2 FQNEAQ (reference sequence). Written as DNA, the CDR3 is TGTGCCAGCAGCTTAGGTTCATACACAGATACGCAGTATTTT. This encodes CASSLGSYTDTQYF. Looking up the rest from reference TRBV7-9 and TRBJ2-3 gives the full variable domain: DTGVSQNPRHKITKRGQNVTFRCDPISEHNRLYWYRQTLGQGPEFLTYFQNEAQLEKSRLLSDRFSAERPKGSFSTLEIQRTEQGDSAMYLCASSLGSYTDTQYFGPGTRLTVL.

This clonotype was seen at least ten times. For the CDR3, the DNA is TGTGCCAGCAGCTTTCCCGAAACTAGCACAGATACGCAGTATTTT. Its protein is CASSFPETSTDTQYF. The chain employs TRBV7-9 and TRBJ2-3; unclear D gene. CDR3 length: 15 residues. V shed 3 bases and J shed 0 bases, with 10 bases lying between them. Germline CDR1 SEHNR, CDR2 FQNEAQ (reference sequence).

This clonotype was detected ten times or more. The rearrangement links TRBV6-1 to TRBJ2-5; 11 bases are shared with TRBD2. J was trimmed by 5 bases and V by 5 bases; bases with no gene match: 7. Germline CDR1 and CDR2: MNHNS and SASEGT. This CDR3 spans 15 amino acids. The CDR3, as DNA: TGTGCCAGCAGTACAATAGCGGGGGGGCGCGAGACCCAGTACTTC. Its translation: CASSTIAGGRETQYF.

This clonotype has at least ten counts. The V and J genes are TRBV5-5 and TRBJ2-3; weak D call: TRBD1 (5 bases). Per the germline V gene, CDR1 is SGHKS and CDR2 is YYEKEE (reference sequence). This CDR3 region has 17 residues. V dropped 0 bases and J dropped 1 base, with 15 bases sitting between them. CDR3 sequence: CASSLAWVARGTDTQYF. The CDR3 DNA sequence: TGTGCCAGCAGCTTGGCATGGGTGGCCAGGGGCACAGATACGCAGTATTTT.

This clonotype was observed once. The V and J genes are TRBV7-9 and TRBJ2-5, with 8 bases aligning to TRBD1. The junction had 7 bases not matched to a gene; V was cut back by 5 bases and J by 5 bases. The CDR3 totals 14 residues. Germline assignment: CDR1 SEHNR and CDR2 FQNEAQ (reference sequence). The CDR3 loop is CASSGAGGGETQYF. The CDR3 coding sequence is TGTGCCAGCAGCGGCGCAGGGGGCGGGGAGACCCAGTACTTC.

In its sample, this clonotype was seen many times. The chain has TRBV12-5 and TRBJ2-3; D is perhaps TRBD2 (6 bases). Germline V gene lookup returns CDR1 LGHNT and CDR2 FRNRAP. V was clipped by 5 bases and J by 3 bases, with 21 bases between them. The CDR3 extends over 17 amino acids. The DNA of the CDR3 is TGTGCTAGTGGTGCCTCGGGACTCAGATTAGAGACAGATACGCAGTATTTT. This translates into CASGASGLRLETDTQYF.

Many counts were recorded for this clonotype. DNA for the CDR3: TGTGCCAGCACCCTAGGGGGCTTTGACACAGATACGCAGTATTTT. It encodes CASTLGGFDTDTQYF. The chain uses TRBV11-2 and TRBJ2-3, with 7 bases matching TRBD1. This CDR3 has 15 amino acids. Germline assignment: CDR1 SGHAT and CDR2 FQNNGV. J lost 2 bases, V lost 7 bases, and 9 bases had no gene match. Variable domain in full (rest from reference TRBV11-2 and TRBJ2-3): EAGVAQSPRYKIIEKRQSVAFWCNPISGHATLYWYQQILGQGPKLLIQFQNNGVVDDSQLPKDRFSAERLKGVDSTLKIQPAKLEDSAVYLCASTLGGFDTDTQYFGPGTRLTVL.

A note on this clonotype: One end of the junction varies from germline; a read error may be responsible. The gene calls are TRBV7-9 and TRBJ2-7; the D gene is possibly TRBD2 (6 bases). The CDR3 consists of 16 residues. Germline V gene data show CDR1 as SEHNR and CDR2 as FQNEAQ (reference sequence). The CDR3 loop reads CANSSQEPGLKDEQYF. Here the CDR3 DNA reads TGTGCCAACAGCTCGCAGGAACCGGGACTCAAAGACGAGCAGTACTTC.

V usage is TRBV20-1 and J usage is TRBJ2-5, with D perhaps given as TRBD1 or TRBD2 (5 bases each). The V end was cut by 0 bases, the J end by 4 bases, with 9 bases between. The CDR3 is made up of 13 amino acids. The germline V gene encodes CDR1 DFQATT and CDR2 SNEGSKA (reference sequence). The chain's CDR3 is CSARDEGPETQYF. DNA for the CDR3: TGCAGTGCTAGAGATGAGGGGCCAGAGACCCAGTACTTC.

This chain joins TRBV7-9 and TRBJ2-2, with D hard to call. This CDR3 region has 15 residues. Germline assignment: CDR1 SEHNR and CDR2 FQNEAQ (reference sequence). Trimming shortened V by 2 bases and J by 3 bases, and 10 bases separated the two germline ends. As DNA, the CDR3 is TGTGCCAGCAGCTTATGGCCGGGTGACACCGGGGAGCTGTTTTTT. Amino acid sequence: CASSLWPGDTGELFF.

The chain joins TRBV10-3 to TRBJ2-3; 8 bases line up with TRBD2. Per the germline V gene, CDR1 is ENHRY and CDR2 is SYGVKD. The junction had 12 bases not matched to a gene; V was cut back by 11 bases and J by 5 bases. The CDR3 sequence is 14 residues long. CDR3 amino acids: CAAEGERELDTQYF. CDR3 nucleotide sequence: TGTGCCGCGGAGGGGGAGCGGGAGTTAGATACGCAGTATTTT.

This clonotype has more than one count but fewer than ten. This may be a read error: a much more frequent sequence differs by one nucleotide. The chain employs TRBV20-1 and TRBJ2-7, with D possibly being TRBD1 (6 bases). CDR3 length: 13 amino acids. Looked up from germline, CDR1 is DFQATT and CDR2 is SNEGSKA (reference sequence). CDR3 sequence reads: CSASSDRSCEQYF. CDR3 nucleotides: TGCAGTGCTAGCTCGGACAGATCCTGCGAGCAGTACTTC.

This clonotype was recorded many times. The chain has TRBV3-1 and TRBJ2-3; a possible D gene is TRBD2 (5 bases). V was clipped by 11 bases and J by 3 bases, with 18 bases between them. The CDR3 contains 14 residues. Germline CDR1 reads LGHDT; CDR2 reads YNNKEL (reference sequence). The CDR3 region has the DNA TGTGCCGCCCGGAAGGGTATAGCGACAGATACGCAGTATTTT. Translated, it gives CAARKGIATDTQYF.

This clonotype was seen repeatedly, ten times or more. The V gene is TRBV18, the J gene TRBJ2-3; 13 bases fit TRBD2. The CDR3 has 15 residues. Unmatched junction bases numbered 5, after V lost 4 bases and J lost 7 bases. Per the germline V gene, CDR1 is KGHSH and CDR2 is LQKENI. CDR3 sequence reads: CASSLRTSGGYTQYF. DNA of the CDR3: TGTGCCAGCTCACTACGGACTAGCGGGGGTTATACGCAGTATTTT.

The table lists this clonotype with many counts. The chain links TRBV6-1 to TRBJ2-3, with TRBD1 matching over 7 bases. The germline V gene encodes CDR1 MNHNS and CDR2 SASEGT. This CDR3 has 16 residues. V was clipped by 6 bases and J by 0 bases; unmatched bases: 9. DNA for the CDR3: TGTGCCAGCAGGCTCCGGACAGGTCCTAGCACAGATACGCAGTATTTT. It yields the protein CASRLRTGPSTDTQYF.

This clonotype occurred many times. The V call is TRBV6-2 or TRBV6-3, the J call TRBJ1-2; a possible D gene is TRBD1 (5 bases). Trimming pared 5 bases from V and 6 bases from J, leaving 13 bases between. There are 13 residues in the CDR3. Germline V CDR1 and CDR2: MNHEY, SVGEGT. CDR3 sequence reads: CASSRQSYHGYTF. The CDR3 nucleotides read TGTGCCAGCAGTCGACAGAGTTATCATGGCTACACCTTC.

This clonotype came up many times. V is TRBV7-9 and J is TRBJ2-7, with TRBD2 matching 9 bases. Germline trimming cut 6 bases from V and 0 bases from J; bases unmatched to any gene: 9. Per germline, CDR1 SEHNR and CDR2 FQNEAQ (reference sequence). The CDR3 runs 16 residues. DNA for the CDR3: TGTGCCAGCAGTATTTTAGCGGGAGAGACCTCCTACGAGCAGTACTTC. Translating gives CASSILAGETSYEQYF.

The chain carries TRBV18 and TRBJ2-1, with 7 bases lining up with TRBD1. The J segment lost 2 bases and the V segment lost 6 bases, leaving 10 bases of the junction unmatched. The CDR3 loop spans 16 amino acids. Germline V lookup: CDR1 KGHSH, CDR2 LQKENI. The CDR3 spells CASSQLTGITYNEQFF. For the CDR3, the DNA is TGTGCCAGCTCTCAGCTGACAGGGATCACCTACAATGAGCAGTTCTTC.

This clonotype came up many times. The chain has TRBV7-2 and TRBJ1-2; D is ambiguous. Germline V CDR1 and CDR2: SGHTA, FQGNSA. This CDR3 is built from 14 residues. V lost 5 bases to trimming and J lost 7 bases, with 17 bases between them. In DNA form, the CDR3 reads TGTGCCAGCAGCCGAATAGCAGAAGGGTTTGGCTACACCTTC. Translated, it gives CASSRIAEGFGYTF.

In this sample, this clonotype turned up once. The chain has TRBV12-3 or TRBV12-4 and TRBJ1-6, with 7 bases lining up with TRBD1. After removal of 4 bases from V and 7 bases from J, the junction contained 4 bases not matched to a gene. The CDR3 runs to 14 residues. CDR3 coding DNA: TGTGCCAGCAGTTCGAGGGGGCGGAATTCACCCCTCCACTTT. Translated: CASSSRGRNSPLHF.